Each of the 16 T cell receptor beta chains below was sequenced from the same sample in a study of T cells in Graves' hyperthyroidism and ophthalmopathy. The CDR3 regions of TCR beta were amplified from RNA transcripts. TCR CDR3 underwent first-round RT-PCR with the HTBI primer set. TCRdb independently ran MiXCR on the multiplex PCR reads; one entry per CDR3 protein. The sample gives roughly 720,000 distinct CDR3 sequences, about 18% of which show up once; less than 20% is in the top ten. The sequenced material came from blood. Receptors were obtained from a man aged 50 to 59 with Graves' hyperthyroidism.

In its sample, this clonotype was seen many times. CDR3 DNA: TGTGCCAGCAGTCCTACGGGACGCAACTACAATGAGCAGTTCTTC. Encoded protein: CASSPTGRNYNEQFF. This chain connects TRBV27 to TRBJ2-1; the D call may be TRBD1 or TRBD2 (5 bases each). CDR1 and CDR2 (germline): MNHEY, SMNVEV (reference sequence). V shed 5 bases and J shed 3 bases, with 14 bases lying between them. The CDR3 runs to 15 residues.

This clonotype was observed at least ten times. The chain carries TRBV27 and TRBJ1-1; no definite D call. This CDR3 is built from 15 residues. V was trimmed by 1 base and J by 1 base, leaving 10 bases between them. Looked up from germline, CDR1 is MNHEY and CDR2 is SMNVEV (reference sequence). The CDR3 DNA follows: TGTGCCAGCAGTTTATATTGGGCATCGAACACTGAAGCTTTCTTT. This codes for CASSLYWASNTEAFF.

The V gene is TRBV27, the J gene TRBJ2-7; no clear D. Germline assignment: CDR1 MNHEY and CDR2 SMNVEV (reference sequence). The CDR3 is 14 residues long. V was shortened by 3 bases and J by 3 bases, with 12 bases between the two germline ends. CDR3: CASSFLGPVYEQYF. DNA for the CDR3: TGTGCCAGCAGTTTTTTAGGGCCCGTCTACGAGCAGTACTTC.

This clonotype was observed many times. This chain uses TRBV28 with TRBJ2-7; 8 bases match TRBD2. The CDR3 runs to 15 residues. J was trimmed by 0 bases and V by 11 bases; bases with no gene match: 12. Germline CDR1 MDHEN, CDR2 SYDVKM. Here the CDR3 DNA reads TGTGCCTCTGGGGGGGGTAGCGGGAACTCCTACGAGCAGTACTTC. Its translation: CASGGGSGNSYEQYF.

This clonotype was observed at least ten times. The chain employs TRBV29-1 and TRBJ2-1, with TRBD2 matching over 8 bases. The CDR3 loop spans 15 amino acids. The trim removed 5 bases at V and 9 bases at J, leaving 15 bases unmatched. Looked up from germline, CDR1 is SQVTM and CDR2 is ANQGSEA. The CDR3: CSVQLLAVLQGEQFF. The CDR3, as DNA: TGCAGCGTTCAATTACTAGCGGTTCTACAGGGTGAGCAGTTCTTC.

This clonotype has just one count. This chain joins TRBV28 and TRBJ2-7, with D tentatively TRBD1 or TRBD2 (5 bases each). Trimming pared 5 bases from V and 0 bases from J, leaving 17 bases between. This CDR3 spans 16 amino acids. Germline-derived CDR1 and CDR2 are MDHEN and SYDVKM. In DNA, the CDR3 is TGTGCCAGCAGTCTTCTTGGGACCGATAGCTCCTACGAGCAGTACTTC. As protein: CASSLLGTDSSYEQYF.

This clonotype was seen a few times. V usage is TRBV24-1 and J usage is TRBJ2-1, with D hard to call. The V end lost 3 bases, the J end lost 1 base, and 15 bases lay between the germline ends. The CDR3 covers 17 residues. CDR1 is KGHDR and CDR2 is SFDVKD in the germline V gene. This CDR3 is CATSDPNKVGSYNEQFF. CDR3 coding DNA: TGTGCCACCAGTGATCCGAACAAGGTGGGGTCCTACAATGAGCAGTTCTTC.

This rearrangement joins TRBV20-1 to TRBJ1-3, with D uncertain. Trimming took 0 bases from V and 2 from J, leaving 5 bases between them. CDR1 is DFQATT, CDR2 SNEGSKA, per germline (reference sequence). The CDR3 consists of 13 residues. CDR3 sequence: CSARDIAGNTIYF. The CDR3 DNA is TGCAGTGCTAGAGATATAGCTGGAAACACCATATATTTT.

In this sample, this clonotype turned up a few times. The chain combines TRBV28 with TRBJ2-4; D is possibly TRBD1 or TRBD2 (5 bases each). Deletions cut 5 bases from V and 11 bases from J, with 28 bases between. Germline V gene sequence: CDR1 MDHEN, CDR2 SYDVKM. There are 17 residues in the CDR3. The CDR3, as DNA: TGTGCCAGCAGTCAACCCCCACCTTACGGGACCGCGTTTCTTCAGTACTTC. This gives the protein CASSQPPPYGTAFLQYF.

This clonotype was counted many times. J is TRBJ2-2 and V is TRBV28; weak D call: TRBD1 (5 bases). V was pared by 10 bases and J by 4 bases, with 19 bases between. Germline assignment: CDR1 MDHEN and CDR2 SYDVKM. The CDR3 is 15 residues long. In DNA form, the CDR3 reads TGTGCCACCAGGACGAGCAGGGCTAGCACCGGGGAGCTGTTTTTT. Translation gives CATRTSRASTGELFF.

This clonotype was found many times. V usage is TRBV28 and J usage is TRBJ1-6; 8 bases line up with TRBD1. V dropped 2 bases and J dropped 7; count of bases not matched to a gene: 4. In germline, CDR1 is MDHEN, CDR2 SYDVKM. The CDR3 runs 15 residues. Here the CDR3 reads CASSLGQGGNSPLHF. The CDR3, as DNA: TGTGCCAGCAGTTTAGGACAGGGCGGCAATTCACCCCTCCACTTT.

This clonotype has a count of ten or more. This rearrangement joins TRBV24-1 to TRBJ2-5; D is perhaps TRBD1 (6 bases). Germline V lookup: CDR1 KGHDR, CDR2 SFDVKD. The CDR3 is 15 amino acids. V shed 5 bases and J shed 2 bases, with 14 bases lying between them. CDR3 coding DNA: TGTGCCACCAGTGGTCCCGGGACACTGCAAGAGACCCAGTACTTC. Residues: CATSGPGTLQETQYF.

This clonotype has a count of ten or more. This chain joins TRBV12-3 or TRBV12-4 and TRBJ1-2, with 7 positions matching TRBD1. The CDR3 is made up of 13 amino acids. The junction had 5 bases not matched to a gene; V was cut back by 5 bases and J by 5 bases. CDR3 loop: CASSTGQNYGYTF. Written as DNA, the CDR3 is TGTGCCAGCAGTACGGGACAGAATTATGGCTACACCTTC.

This clonotype has a count of ten or more. This sequence joins TRBV2 and TRBJ1-1, with a possible D match to TRBD1 (5 bases). The CDR3 is 16 residues long. V lost 5 bases, J lost 0 bases, and 16 bases lay in between. CDR1 is SNHLY, CDR2 FYNNEI, per germline. The DNA for the CDR3 is TGTGCCAGCAGTATACAGGCGCCGCCTATGAACACTGAAGCTTTCTTT. It yields the protein CASSIQAPPMNTEAFF.

This clonotype was recorded many times. Here the CDR3 DNA reads TGTGCCAGCAACTCTAACCGGCCAGGGGGCGTCACCGGGGAGCTGTTTTTT. Its protein product is CASNSNRPGGVTGELFF. V gene TRBV7-9 combines with J gene TRBJ2-2; TRBD1 matches 8 bases. Germline V CDR1 and CDR2: SEHNR, FQNEAQ (reference sequence). J gave up 4 bases and V 7 bases, and 14 bases lay outside the gene matches. The CDR3 is 17 amino acids.

This clonotype was found many times. The rearrangement uses TRBV30 and TRBJ1-2; D gene ambiguous. V dropped 5 bases and J dropped 5 bases, with 15 bases sitting between them. CDR3 size: 13 residues. Germline CDR1 GTSNPN, CDR2 SVGIG (reference sequence). Here the CDR3 reads CAWSRSRAYGYTF. CDR3 nucleotide sequence: TGTGCCTGGTCCCGGTCACGGGCGTATGGCTACACCTTC.